The 13 T cell receptor beta chains below were found in one sample sequenced in a study of T cells in Graves' hyperthyroidism and ophthalmopathy (dated 2019 in TCRdb). The library came from multiplex PCR. Instrument used: Illumina HiSeq 2000. The TCR beta CDR3 regions were amplified from the RNA transcripts. A first-round RT-PCR of the TCR CDR3 used the HTBI primer set with the Qiagen OneStep RT-PCR kit. The public sequencing data were trimmed at Q25 with fastp and processed into clonotypes with MiXCR by TCRdb, which kept only in-frame beta chains. Duplicate CDR3 protein sequences are folded into a single record with the most common DNA and genes. The sample contains around 380,000 distinct CDR3 sequences, roughly 12% of them found a single time. The top ten clones comprise around 20% of the sample. The specimen was blood. The source is a man aged 25-45 years with Graves' hyperthyroidism that later progressed to Graves' ophthalmopathy.

The table lists this clonotype with many counts. The chain uses TRBV15 and TRBJ1-5; 8 nucleotides line up with TRBD1. CDR3 size: 16 residues. The trim removed 3 bases at V and 4 bases at J, leaving 8 bases unmatched. Germline V gives CDR1 LNHNV, CDR2 YYDKDF (reference sequence). This CDR3 is CATSSPRTGRNQPQHF. The CDR3 DNA reads TGTGCCACCAGCAGCCCCAGGACAGGGAGAAATCAGCCCCAGCATTTT.

This clonotype was observed many times. The V gene is TRBV11-3, the J gene TRBJ2-1, with 11 bases matching TRBD1. Looked up from germline, CDR1 is SGHNT and CDR2 is YENEEA. The CDR3 covers 16 residues. V dropped 5 bases and J dropped 2; count of bases not matched to a gene: 5. The CDR3 DNA reads TGTGCCAGCAGCCAGGGGACAGGGGGGGCCTACAATGAGCAGTTCTTC. Translating it yields CASSQGTGGAYNEQFF.

In this sample, this clonotype turned up many times. This chain links TRBV20-1 with TRBJ1-1; D is possibly TRBD1 (5 bases). Germline CDR1 DFQATT, CDR2 SNEGSKA (reference sequence). V lost 1 base and J 1 base, leaving 13 bases between the germline ends. The CDR3 has 15 amino acids. The CDR3 is CSARADTISNTEAFF. CDR3 nucleotides: TGCAGTGCTAGAGCGGACACGATCTCGAACACTGAAGCTTTCTTT.

This clonotype was seen at least ten times. The chain joins TRBV13 to TRBJ1-4, with D possibly TRBD1 on 5 matching bases. Germline V gene data show CDR1 as PRHDT and CDR2 as FYEKMQ (reference sequence). The CDR3 spans 14 residues. Trimming shortened V by 5 bases and J by 6 bases, and 13 bases separated the two germline ends. DNA of the CDR3: TGTGCCAGCAGCGACCGGGACGGAGATGAAAAACTGTTTTTT. This gives the protein CASSDRDGDEKLFF.

This clonotype was observed at least ten times. The chain's CDR3 is CASSPRQTYSNQPQHF. CDR3 sequence (DNA): TGTGCCAGCAGCCCCCGACAGACTTATAGCAATCAGCCCCAGCATTTT. The chain joins TRBV7-2 to TRBJ1-5; a weak D match, TRBD1 (5 bases). V was trimmed by 5 bases and J by 0 bases, leaving 14 bases between them. The CDR3 extends over 16 amino acids. Germline V lookup: CDR1 SGHTA, CDR2 FQGNSA.

V is TRBV5-6 and J is TRBJ1-2, with D maybe TRBD1 (6 bases). From germline, CDR1 is SGHDT and CDR2 YYEEEE. The CDR3 has 15 residues. V lost 3 bases to trimming and J lost 2 bases, with 14 bases between them. CDR3 protein: CASSWDGGLNYGYTF. CDR3 DNA: TGTGCCAGCAGCTGGGATGGGGGGCTAAACTATGGCTACACCTTC. Full variable domain (rest looked up from reference TRBV5-6 and TRBJ1-2): DAGVTQSPTHLIKTRGQQVTLRCSPKSGHDTVSWYQQALGQGPQFIFQYYEEEERQRGNFPDRFSGHQFPNYSSELNVNALLLGDSALYLCASSWDGGLNYGYTFGSGTRLTVV.

Worth noting for this clonotype: Possible read error: a much larger clone is one base away. The gene calls are TRBV7-9 and TRBJ2-1; D remains unclear. The CDR3 consists of 11 residues. CDR1 and CDR2 from the germline V gene are SEHNR and FQNEAQ (reference sequence). CDR3 nucleotides: TGTGCCGGCAGCCCTGCCAATGAGCAGTTCTTC. Its protein is CAGSPANEQFF.

This clonotype was seen at least ten times. The chain has TRBV20-1 and TRBJ2-5; 7 nucleotides match TRBD2. The CDR3 runs to 17 residues. V gave up 0 bases and J gave up 0 bases; unmatched junction bases: 10. Per the germline V gene, CDR1 is DFQATT and CDR2 is SNEGSKA (reference sequence). CDR3 residues: CSARDLGGGPYQETQYF. Here the CDR3 DNA reads TGCAGTGCTAGAGATTTGGGCGGGGGACCGTACCAAGAGACCCAGTACTTC.

There are a few counts of this clonotype. V is TRBV4-2 and J is TRBJ2-5; D not resolved. This CDR3 region has 15 residues. CDR1 and CDR2 from the germline V gene are LGHNA and YNFKEQ. Trimming took off 3 bases at V and 5 bases at J, with 16 bases between the two ends. This chain's CDR3 is CASSQPREMGETQYF. The CDR3 DNA follows: TGTGCCAGCAGCCAGCCAAGGGAAATGGGCGAGACCCAGTACTTC.

The table lists this clonotype with many counts. The J gene is TRBJ1-1, the V gene TRBV7-9; 12 bases are a match to TRBD1. V lost 2 bases to trimming and J lost 4 bases; unmatched junction nucleotides: 8. CDR3 length: 17 amino acids. Germline assignment: CDR1 SEHNR and CDR2 FQNEAQ (reference sequence). CDR3 in amino acids: CASSLTGTGGWGTEAFF. The CDR3 region has the DNA TGTGCCAGCAGCTTAACCGGGACAGGGGGCTGGGGCACTGAAGCTTTCTTT.

This clonotype has ten or more counts. CDR3 sequence (DNA): TGCAGCGTTGAACTCCCGGGCGGACAGCCCCAGCATTTT. Protein product: CSVELPGGQPQHF. The J gene is TRBJ1-5, the V gene TRBV29-1; D is unclear. The CDR3 contains 13 residues. The germline gives CDR1 SQVTM, CDR2 ANQGSEA. V lost 2 bases, J lost 7 bases, and 12 bases lay in between.

This clonotype turned up a few times. The chain is built from TRBV19 and TRBJ1-1; maybe TRBD1 (6 bases). The CDR3 is 18 residues long. V dropped 3 bases and J dropped 1 base, with 21 bases sitting between them. Germline CDR1 and CDR2: LNHDA and SQIVND (reference sequence). CDR3 coding DNA: TGTGCCAGTAGTATGAGAAGGGATAGGGGGGCCCGGAACACTGAAGCTTTCTTT. This gives the protein CASSMRRDRGARNTEAFF.

The chain links TRBV12-3 or TRBV12-4 to TRBJ1-4; D uncertain. This CDR3 is 21 amino acids long. Trimming removed 6 bases at V and 2 bases at J, with 31 bases between. The CDR3 sequence: CASSSLILDHSRIWTNEKLFF. Here the CDR3 DNA reads TGTGCCAGCAGCTCCCTGATCCTTGATCATTCGAGGATTTGGACTAATGAAAAACTGTTTTTT.